A single sample is the source of the 32 T cell receptor beta chains below, sequenced in a study of shared clonotypes between healthy human individuals. Naive CD8 cells lacked CD45RO and underwent positive selection for CCR7, leaving out terminally differentiated effector memory CD45RA+ cells. Libraries were prepared by immunoSEQ multiplex PCR; TCRdb keeps only in-frame clonotypes and omits some of them. There are roughly 2,000,000 clones in the sample; about 93% occur only once, and around 1.8% lies in the top ten. The sample consisted of naive CD8+ T cells from PBMCs. Receptor source: a man younger than 30 in good health. Some clones in this sample may be carry-over from other donors' samples.

The J gene is TRBJ1-2, the V gene TRBV28; D remains unclear. The V gene lost 2 bases and the J gene lost 3 bases, with 10 bases spanning the gap. The CDR3 contains 14 residues. Germline V gene sequence: CDR1 MDHEN, CDR2 SYDVKM. DNA for the CDR3: TGTGCCAGCAGTTTACCGGGCGGGGACTATGGCTACACCTTC. Translated, it gives CASSLPGGDYGYTF.

CDR3 DNA: TGTGCCAGCAGAACCGGGACTAGCGGTAGATTCTCCTACGAGCAGTACTTC. Translating gives CASRTGTSGRFSYEQYF. This chain uses TRBV7-8 with TRBJ2-7; 11 bases are a match to TRBD2. Unmatched junction bases numbered 10, after V lost 6 bases and J lost 0 bases. Germline-derived CDR1 and CDR2 are SGHVS and FQNEAQ. The CDR3 runs 17 residues.

This rearrangement joins TRBV9 to TRBJ2-3; the D gene is possibly TRBD2 (5 bases). The CDR3 is 14 amino acids. Germline assignment: CDR1 SGDLS and CDR2 YYNGEE. V lost 2 bases and J lost 5, with 12 bases in between. CDR3 sequence (DNA): TGTGCCAGCAGCGTTGACCTAGGGAGAGATACGCAGTATTTT. Amino acid sequence: CASSVDLGRDTQYF.

The rearrangement links TRBV4-1 to TRBJ1-1, with 8 positions matching TRBD1. Germline CDR1 is MGHRA and CDR2 is YSYEKL. Trimming took 1 base from V and 2 from J; bases not matched to a gene: 15. The CDR3 spans 19 residues. CDR3 coding DNA: TGCGCCAGCAGCCAAGCCGGGACAGGTAATTGGTATGCCAACACTGAAGCTTTCTTT. Translated, it gives CASSQAGTGNWYANTEAFF.

The V and J genes are TRBV9 and TRBJ1-2; the match to TRBD1 covers 9 bases. The CDR3 runs 17 residues. Germline trimming cut 3 bases from V and 3 bases from J; bases unmatched to any gene: 12. CDR1 is SGDLS and CDR2 is YYNGEE in the germline V gene. For the CDR3, the DNA is TGTGCCAGCAGCGGAGGAACCGGACAGGGGAGGTACTATGGCTACACCTTC. It translates to CASSGGTGQGRYYGYTF.

J is TRBJ2-2 and V is TRBV27; D perhaps matches TRBD2 (6 bases). This CDR3 has 16 amino acids. The V end was cut by 5 bases, the J end by 6 bases, with 19 bases between. CDR1 and CDR2 (germline): MNHEY, SMNVEV (reference sequence). The DNA of the CDR3 is TGTGCCAGCAGTACACTAGAGGGGAGGACGGCCGGGGAGCTGTTTTTT. Encoded protein: CASSTLEGRTAGELFF.

The V gene is TRBV11-2, the J gene TRBJ2-1; a weak D match, TRBD1 (6 bases). Germline CDR1 reads SGHAT; CDR2 reads FQNNGV. The CDR3 spans 16 residues. V gave up 0 bases and J gave up 3 bases, with 12 bases separating them. This CDR3 reads CASSLEPGHIYNEQFF. CDR3 sequence (DNA): TGTGCCAGCAGCTTAGAACCGGGACATATCTACAATGAGCAGTTCTTC.

This chain links TRBV11-2 with TRBJ1-3, with D unclear. Germline CDR1 reads SGHAT; CDR2 reads FQNNGV. The CDR3 consists of 17 residues. Trimming shortened V by 0 bases and J by 0 bases, and 12 bases separated the two germline ends. DNA for the CDR3: TGTGCCAGCAGCTTAGATCGGATGCGGCTCTCTGGAAACACCATATATTTT. Translated, it gives CASSLDRMRLSGNTIYF.

Turning to this clone: In the same sample, other DNA sequences code for this CDR3. The genes are TRBV14 and TRBJ1-5, with D uncertain. CDR1 and CDR2 (germline): SGHDN, FVKESK. There are 13 residues in the CDR3. The germline V and J ends were trimmed by 1 base and 4 bases, with 5 bases remaining between them. The CDR3 nucleotides read TGTGCCAGCAGCCAAGCCAGAAATCAGCCCCAGCATTTT. Encoded protein: CASSQARNQPQHF.

The CDR3 nucleotides read TGTGCCAGCAGCCTCTTTCTCGTTAGCGGGAGCACCGGGGAGCTGTTTTTT. It codes for CASSLFLVSGSTGELFF. This chain links TRBV7-3 with TRBJ2-2, with 9 bases lining up with TRBD2. Trimming cost V 5 bases and J 4 bases; bases outside gene matches: 11. Germline CDR1 is SGHTA and CDR2 is FQGTGA. The CDR3 is 17 amino acids.

The chain uses TRBV7-8 and TRBJ2-7, with 9 bases matching TRBD1. In germline, CDR1 is SGHVS, CDR2 FQNEAQ. V was pared by 4 bases and J by 3 bases, with 13 bases of the junction left unmatched. The CDR3 has 17 amino acids. In DNA form, the CDR3 reads TGTGCCAGCAGCTCTAGGGGGGACAGGGCTCAGGACTACGAGCAGTACTTC. It specifies CASSSRGDRAQDYEQYF.

The V gene is TRBV5-1, the J gene TRBJ1-2; 7 bases line up with TRBD1. CDR1 and CDR2 from the germline V gene are SGHRS and YFSETQ. This CDR3 is built from 13 residues. The V and J ends lost 3 bases and 4 bases, in that order; junction bases with no gene match: 3. As DNA, the CDR3 is TGCGCCAGCAGCTCGGGACAGCTCTATGGCTACACCTTC. Protein: CASSSGQLYGYTF. Full variable domain (rest looked up from reference TRBV5-1 and TRBJ1-2): KAGVTQTPRYLIKTRGQQVTLSCSPISGHRSVSWYQQTPGQGLQFLFEYFSETQRNKGNFPGRFSGRQFSNSRSEMNVSTLELGDSALYLCASSSGQLYGYTFGSGTRLTVV.

Only one count was recorded for this clone. The chain links TRBV27 to TRBJ2-7; 14 nucleotides line up with TRBD2. Germline CDR1 reads MNHEY; CDR2 reads SMNVEV (reference sequence). V dropped 4 bases and J dropped 5; count of bases not matched to a gene: 4. This CDR3 is built from 15 residues. The DNA for the CDR3 is TGTGCCAGCAGTTCGTCGGGACTAGCGGGAGACGAGCAGTACTTC. Amino acid sequence: CASSSSGLAGDEQYF.

This clone was picked up a small number of times. The chain carries TRBV29-1 and TRBJ1-1; D is unclear. V was pared by 3 bases and J by 4 bases, with 12 bases between. The CDR3 is 13 residues long. Germline-derived CDR1 and CDR2 are SQVTM and ANQGSEA. The CDR3 nucleotides are TGCAGCGTTGATGTTGGGCGTCTCACTGAAGCTTTCTTT. Amino acid sequence: CSVDVGRLTEAFF.

The chain links TRBV15 to TRBJ2-7; TRBD1 matches at 9 bases. The CDR3 contains 15 residues. V lost 5 bases to trimming and J lost 2 bases; unmatched junction nucleotides: 7. The germline V gene has CDR1 LNHNV and CDR2 YYDKDF (reference sequence). CDR3 sequence reads: CATSRGTGNPYEQYF. The CDR3 coding sequence is TGTGCCACCAGCCGAGGGACAGGGAACCCCTACGAGCAGTACTTC.

In its sample, this clone was seen once. This chain joins TRBV27 and TRBJ2-1, with TRBD1 as a possible D gene (5 bases). This CDR3 has 15 residues. The germline V gene encodes CDR1 MNHEY and CDR2 SMNVEV (reference sequence). V was shortened by 6 bases and J by 0 bases, with 12 bases between the two germline ends. The CDR3 reads CASSAGQSSYNEQFF. Written as DNA, the CDR3 is TGTGCCAGCAGCGCAGGGCAAAGCTCCTACAATGAGCAGTTCTTC.

The chain combines TRBV15 with TRBJ1-5; TRBD1 might be the D (6 bases). Trimming shortened V by 5 bases and J by 6 bases, and 14 bases separated the two germline ends. CDR1 LNHNV and CDR2 YYDKDF come from the germline V gene (reference sequence). CDR3 length: 14 residues. CDR3 sequence (DNA): TGTGCCACCAGCGGAAGGGGGGGGCCTCAGCCCCAGCATTTT. As protein: CATSGRGGPQPQHF.

V usage is TRBV4-2 and J usage is TRBJ1-2, with a weak D call TRBD1 (5 bases). With 2 bases removed from V and 2 bases from J, the gap between germline ends came to 18 bases. The CDR3 is 17 amino acids. Germline CDR1 reads LGHNA; CDR2 reads YNFKEQ. Here the CDR3 reads CASSQPSAEGTNYGYTF. The CDR3 coding sequence is TGTGCCAGCAGCCAACCCTCGGCCGAGGGGACCAACTATGGCTACACCTTC.

The rearrangement links TRBV9 to TRBJ2-1; D gene ambiguous. V lost 2 bases and J lost 8, with 8 bases in between. Germline-derived CDR1 and CDR2 are SGDLS and YYNGEE. The CDR3 contains 12 residues. This CDR3 reads CASSVYNHEQFF. The CDR3 DNA is TGTGCCAGCAGCGTTTACAACCATGAGCAGTTCTTC. The complete variable domain, with remaining parts taken from reference TRBV9 and TRBJ2-1, reads DSGVTQTPKHLITATGQRVTLRCSPRSGDLSVYWYQQSLDQGLQFLIQYYNGEERAKGNILERFSAQQFPDLHSELNLSSLELGDSALYFCASSVYNHEQFFGPGTRLTVL.

This sequence joins TRBV27 and TRBJ2-1; D could derive from TRBD1 or TRBD2 (5 bases each). V lost 2 bases to trimming and J lost 6 bases, with 14 bases between them. The CDR3 runs 15 residues. The germline V gene has CDR1 MNHEY and CDR2 SMNVEV (reference sequence). Here the CDR3 reads CASSLGGPGANEQFF. CDR3 nucleotides: TGTGCCAGCAGTTTAGGGGGACCCGGAGCCAATGAGCAGTTCTTC.

The chain carries TRBV30 and TRBJ2-7, with a tentative D call TRBD1 (5 bases). Germline V gene data show CDR1 as GTSNPN and CDR2 as SVGIG (reference sequence). The length of the CDR3 is 14 residues. V was trimmed by 4 bases and J by 4 bases, leaving 17 bases between them. CDR3 bases: TGTGCCTGGAACAGACAGCCCGACAATTACGAGCAGTACTTC. It encodes CAWNRQPDNYEQYF.

J is TRBJ2-5 and V is TRBV9, with 8 bases aligning to TRBD2. The germline gives CDR1 SGDLS, CDR2 YYNGEE. Trimming at V came to 5 bases and at J to 1 base, leaving 13 bases not matched to a gene. The CDR3 is made up of 17 amino acids. CDR3 bases: TGTGCCAGCAGTACGGGATGGCCTAGCGGGCTCCAAGAGACCCAGTACTTC. The encoded protein is CASSTGWPSGLQETQYF.

This chain uses TRBV7-9 with TRBJ1-2, with 9 bases identical to TRBD1. Germline CDR1 and CDR2: SEHNR and FQNEAQ (reference sequence). This CDR3 comprises 16 residues. V was clipped by 8 bases and J by 3 bases; unmatched bases: 13. CDR3 in amino acids: CASGATGGSPDYGYTF. The CDR3 nucleotides are TGTGCCAGCGGGGCAACAGGGGGCTCCCCAGACTATGGCTACACCTTC.

The chain couples TRBV10-2 to TRBJ2-7; D call uncertain. V was clipped by 0 bases and J by 1 base, with 10 bases between them. Per germline, CDR1 WSHSY and CDR2 SAAADI. The CDR3 is 15 residues long. This chain's CDR3 is CASSESRVQSYEQYF. The CDR3 DNA is TGCGCCAGCAGTGAGTCCCGGGTTCAGTCCTACGAGCAGTACTTC.

The chain recombines TRBV28 with TRBJ2-1; a possible D gene is TRBD2 (6 bases). The V and J ends lost 8 bases and 4 bases respectively, with 12 bases between them. CDR3 length: 13 amino acids. Germline-derived CDR1 and CDR2 are MDHEN and SYDVKM. The chain's CDR3 is CASGKLAYNEQFF. In DNA form, the CDR3 reads TGTGCCAGCGGAAAACTAGCTTACAATGAGCAGTTCTTC. Using reference TRBV28 and TRBJ2-1 for the parts outside the CDR3, the full variable domain is DVKVTQSSRYLVKRTGEKVFLECVQDMDHENMFWYRQDPGLGLRLIYFSYDVKMKEKGDIPEGYSVSREKKERFSLILESASTNQTSMYLCASGKLAYNEQFFGPGTRLTVL.

This chain uses TRBV5-6 with TRBJ1-2; possible D gene TRBD1, 6 bases. CDR1 SGHDT and CDR2 YYEEEE come from the germline V gene. CDR3 size: 14 residues. Trimming stripped 3 bases from V and 5 bases from J, with 14 bases between. This chain's CDR3 is CASSSDRGWYGYTF. In nucleotides, the CDR3 is TGTGCCAGCAGCTCGGACAGAGGGTGGTATGGCTACACCTTC.

This chain joins TRBV5-6 and TRBJ2-3; 13 bases align to TRBD2. The ends lost 4 bases at V and 5 bases at J; junction bases unmatched: 10. There are 17 residues in the CDR3. CDR1 and CDR2 (germline): SGHDT, YYEEEE. CDR3 protein: CASSELTSGRAGDTQYF. The CDR3 DNA follows: TGTGCCAGCAGCGAATTAACTAGCGGGAGGGCCGGAGATACGCAGTATTTT. Filled out from reference TRBV5-6 and TRBJ2-3, the complete variable domain reads DAGVTQSPTHLIKTRGQQVTLRCSPKSGHDTVSWYQQALGQGPQFIFQYYEEEERQRGNFPDRFSGHQFPNYSSELNVNALLLGDSALYLCASSELTSGRAGDTQYFGPGTRLTVL.

The chain recombines TRBV6-5 with TRBJ1-1; D gene unclear. CDR3 length: 15 amino acids. V gave up 2 bases and J gave up 0 bases, with 10 bases separating them. Germline CDR1 and CDR2: MNHEY and SVGAGI. The CDR3 region has the DNA TGTGCCAGCAGTTACCATCGCAGGATGAACACTGAAGCTTTCTTT. Encoded protein: CASSYHRRMNTEAFF.

This chain links TRBV2 with TRBJ2-1; D possibly corresponds to TRBD2 (6 bases). Trimming removed 4 bases at V and 0 bases at J, with 16 bases between. This CDR3 is built from 17 residues. Germline loops: CDR1 SNHLY, CDR2 FYNNEI. CDR3 loop: CASSGPKRVDSYNEQFF. CDR3 bases: TGTGCCAGCAGTGGACCGAAGCGGGTAGACTCCTACAATGAGCAGTTCTTC.

The chain couples TRBV7-9 to TRBJ2-3, with 9 bases aligning to TRBD2. The V gene end was trimmed by 6 bases and the J gene end by 2 bases; junction bases not matched to a gene: 12. Germline V lookup: CDR1 SEHNR, CDR2 FQNEAQ (reference sequence). The CDR3 is made up of 17 amino acids. This chain's CDR3 is CASRPRELAGATDTQYF. In nucleotides, the CDR3 is TGTGCCAGCAGACCTAGGGAATTAGCGGGAGCCACAGATACGCAGTATTTT. Together with reference TRBV7-9 and TRBJ2-3, the CDR3 gives the full variable domain: DTGVSQNPRHKITKRGQNVTFRCDPISEHNRLYWYRQTLGQGPEFLTYFQNEAQLEKSRLLSDRFSAERPKGSFSTLEIQRTEQGDSAMYLCASRPRELAGATDTQYFGPGTRLTVL.

The V call is TRBV30, the J call TRBJ2-5, with D perhaps TRBD2 (5 bases). TRBJ2-7 matches the DNA end more closely, so the J call is doubtful. The CDR3 sequence is 11 residues long. Germline CDR1 is GTSNPN and CDR2 is SVGIG (reference sequence). This chain's CDR3 is CAWLSGYEQYF. DNA for the CDR3: TGTGCCTGGTTGAGCGGCTACGAGCAGTACTTC.

This sequence joins TRBV19 and TRBJ2-3; possibly TRBD2 for D (5 bases). Germline V gene data show CDR1 as LNHDA and CDR2 as SQIVND (reference sequence). Trimming removed 7 bases from V and 0 bases from J, with 11 bases in between. The CDR3 runs 14 residues. This CDR3 reads CASNTGSSTDTQYF. CDR3 nucleotide sequence: TGTGCCAGTAATACGGGGTCTAGCACAGATACGCAGTATTTT. The complete variable domain, with remaining parts taken from reference TRBV19 and TRBJ2-3, reads DGGITQSPKYLFRKEGQNVTLSCEQNLNHDAMYWYRQDPGQGLRLIYYSQIVNDFQKGDIAEGYSVSREKKESFPLTVTSAQKNPTAFYLCASNTGSSTDTQYFGPGTRLTVL.